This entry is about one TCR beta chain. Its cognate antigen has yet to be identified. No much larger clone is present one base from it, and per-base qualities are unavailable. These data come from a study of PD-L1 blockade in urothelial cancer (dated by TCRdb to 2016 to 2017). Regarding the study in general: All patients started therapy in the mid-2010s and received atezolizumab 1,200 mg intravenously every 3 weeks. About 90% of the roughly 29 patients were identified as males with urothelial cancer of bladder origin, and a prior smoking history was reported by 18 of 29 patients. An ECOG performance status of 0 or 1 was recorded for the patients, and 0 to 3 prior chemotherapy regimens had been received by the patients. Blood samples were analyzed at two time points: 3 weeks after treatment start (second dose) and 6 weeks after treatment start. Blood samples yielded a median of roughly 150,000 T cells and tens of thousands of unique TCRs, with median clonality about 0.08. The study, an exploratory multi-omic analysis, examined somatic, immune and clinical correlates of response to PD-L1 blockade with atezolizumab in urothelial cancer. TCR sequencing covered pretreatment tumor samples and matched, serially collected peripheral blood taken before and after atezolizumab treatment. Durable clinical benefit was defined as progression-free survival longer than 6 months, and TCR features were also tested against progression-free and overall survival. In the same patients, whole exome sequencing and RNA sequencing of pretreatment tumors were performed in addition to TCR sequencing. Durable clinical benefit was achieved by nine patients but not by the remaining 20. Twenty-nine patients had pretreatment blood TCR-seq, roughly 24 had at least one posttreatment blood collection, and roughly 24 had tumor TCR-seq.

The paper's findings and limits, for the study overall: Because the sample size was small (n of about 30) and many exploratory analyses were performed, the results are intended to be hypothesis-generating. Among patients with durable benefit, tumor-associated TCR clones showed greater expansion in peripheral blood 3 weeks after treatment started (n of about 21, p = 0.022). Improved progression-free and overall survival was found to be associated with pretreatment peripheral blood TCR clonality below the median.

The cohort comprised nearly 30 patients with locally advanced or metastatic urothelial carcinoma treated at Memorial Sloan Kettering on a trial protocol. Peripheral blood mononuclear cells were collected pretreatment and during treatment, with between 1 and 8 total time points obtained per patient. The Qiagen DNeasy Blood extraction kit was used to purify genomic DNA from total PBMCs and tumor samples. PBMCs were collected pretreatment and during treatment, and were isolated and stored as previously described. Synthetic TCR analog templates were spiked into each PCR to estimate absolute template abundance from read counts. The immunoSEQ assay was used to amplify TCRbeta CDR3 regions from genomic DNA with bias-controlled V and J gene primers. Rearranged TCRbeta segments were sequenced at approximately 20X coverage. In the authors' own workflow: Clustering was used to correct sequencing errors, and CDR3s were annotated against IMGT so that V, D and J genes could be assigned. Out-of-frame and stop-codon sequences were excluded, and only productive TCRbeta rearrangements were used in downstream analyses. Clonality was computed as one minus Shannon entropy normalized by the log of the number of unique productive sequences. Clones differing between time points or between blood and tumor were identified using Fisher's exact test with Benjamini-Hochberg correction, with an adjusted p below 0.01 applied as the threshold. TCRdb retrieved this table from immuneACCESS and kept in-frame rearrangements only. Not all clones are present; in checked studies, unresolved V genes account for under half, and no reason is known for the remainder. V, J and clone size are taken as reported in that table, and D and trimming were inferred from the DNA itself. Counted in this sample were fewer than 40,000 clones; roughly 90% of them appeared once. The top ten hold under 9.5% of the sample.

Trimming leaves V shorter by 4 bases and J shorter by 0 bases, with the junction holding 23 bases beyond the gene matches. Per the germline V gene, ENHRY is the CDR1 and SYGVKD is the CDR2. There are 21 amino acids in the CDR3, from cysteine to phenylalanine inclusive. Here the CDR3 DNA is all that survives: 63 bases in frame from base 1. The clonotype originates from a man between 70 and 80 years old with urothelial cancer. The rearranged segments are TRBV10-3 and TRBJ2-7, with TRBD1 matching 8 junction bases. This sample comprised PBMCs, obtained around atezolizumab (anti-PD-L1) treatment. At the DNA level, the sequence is TGTGCCATCAGTGGACGGATTACCGGGCAGGGGGCAGGTAGCGGCTCCTACGAGCAGTACTTC. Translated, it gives CAISGRITGQGAGSGSYEQYF.